The following is a T cell receptor (beta chain) sequence with its context. The antigen remains undetermined. V dropped 5 bases and J dropped 5; count of bases not matched to a gene: 14. Germline CDR1 SGHTA, CDR2 FQGNSA. This CDR3 spans 17 amino acids. The data stem from a study of beta chain features in type 1 diabetes. Broader study findings: Type 1 diabetes patients had moderately but significantly shorter TCRB CDR3s in all four CD4+ subsets.

Reverse transcribing all isolated RNA meant expressed TCRB transcripts were sequenced. TCRdb's copy holds only in-frame clones and misses some; the assay was immunoSEQ multiplex PCR. The profile shows hundreds of thousands of clones, over 10% of them singletons. Specimen: naive CD4+ T cells from blood. The receptor comes from a man younger than 30 in good health. The genes are TRBV7-2 and TRBJ2-5, with 10 bases identical to TRBD2. The CDR3 loop is CASSPRTSGGRAETQYF. CDR3 DNA: TGTGCCAGCAGCCCCAGGACTAGCGGAGGCCGGGCGGAGACCCAGTACTTC.